The source of this TCR beta chain is a study of blood T cell repertoires in COVID-19. This CDR3 contains 13 residues. The germline V gene encodes CDR1 SGHTA and CDR2 FQGNSA. J gave up 3 bases and V 8 bases, and 6 bases lay outside the gene matches. Here immunoSEQ multiplex PCR was the method, and the copy in TCRdb shows in-frame clones only, minus some. The sample holds around 250,000 clones, about 90% seen once. The sequence was obtained from a human donor in a cohort exposed to, infected with or recovered from COVID-19 (not recorded which). The donor label of this sample is uncertain. The gene calls are TRBV7-2 and TRBJ2-7; 8 bases agree with TRBD2. The sequencing input was PBMCs or T cells enriched from blood (not recorded which). CDR3 DNA: TGTGCCAGCGTCGGGGGGGAGCGCTACGAGCAGTACTTC. Its translation: CASVGGERYEQYF.